Each of the 26 T cell receptor beta chains below was sequenced from the same sample in a study of a mutant IDH1 vaccine in newly diagnosed glioma (dated by TCRdb to the early 2020s). This specimen's time point label, per the study, means: week 5, during vaccination. Each vaccine dose, consisting of 300 ug of a 20-mer mutant IDH1 peptide in Montanide, was administered subcutaneously with topical imiquimod. The library was produced with the immunoSEQ multiplex PCR assay. TCRdb's version of the immuneACCESS table is confined to in-frame rearrangements and falls short of the full clone set. An unresolved V gene accounts for under half of the shortfall where checked; the remainder is of unknown origin. The table for this sample lists 70,000 to 90,000 clones; about 91% of them were counted only once. The biggest ten clones account for about 0.61% of the sample. Their antigens remain unidentified. Specimen: PBMCs, collected from a glioma patient whose treatment included an IDH1 peptide vaccine. The receptors derive from a woman in her forties or fifties with glioma.

The chain recombines TRBV11-2 with TRBJ2-1, with a possible D match to TRBD2 (7 bases). The V end was cut by 6 bases, the J end by 6 bases, with 15 bases between. CDR3 length: 14 residues. CDR1 and CDR2 from the germline V gene are SGHAT and FQNNGV. CDR3 protein: CASSLGGGVNEQFF. The CDR3 nucleotides read TGTGCCAGCAGTCTAGGGGGGGGAGTCAATGAGCAGTTCTTC.

J is TRBJ2-5 and V is TRBV4-1, with a possible D match to TRBD2 (7 bases). The J call is in doubt because the DNA end fits TRBJ2-7 better. CDR1 is MGHRA, CDR2 YSYEKL, per germline. CDR3 length: 17 residues. CDR3 bases: TGCGCCAGCAGCCAAGCGCCTAAGGGGGGGCCCTCCTACGAGCAGTACTTC. This codes for CASSQAPKGGPSYEQYF.

V gene TRBV11-2 combines with J gene TRBJ2-7; 8 bases line up with TRBD2. CDR1 and CDR2 (germline): SGHAT, FQNNGV. The trim removed 0 bases at V and 2 bases at J, leaving 9 bases unmatched. CDR3 length equals 17 residues. CDR3 in DNA: TGTGCCAGCAGCTTAGAGTTTAGCGGGACCCTTACCTACGAGCAGTACTTC. This translates into CASSLEFSGTLTYEQYF. Combining the CDR3 with reference TRBV11-2 and TRBJ2-7 gives the whole variable domain EAGVAQSPRYKIIEKRQSVAFWCNPISGHATLYWYQQILGQGPKLLIQFQNNGVVDDSQLPKDRFSAERLKGVDSTLKIQPAKLEDSAVYLCASSLEFSGTLTYEQYFGPGTRLTVT.

The rearrangement joins TRBV10-3 to TRBJ1-5, with D possibly being TRBD1 (5 bases). V was clipped by 3 bases and J by 7 bases, with 16 bases between them. This CDR3 has 15 residues. The germline CDR1 and CDR2 sequences are ENHRY and SYGVKD. The CDR3 sequence is CAISDGQGAGQPQHF. The CDR3 region has the DNA TGTGCCATCAGTGATGGGCAGGGCGCTGGCCAGCCCCAGCATTTT.

The genes are TRBV2 and TRBJ1-4, with 7 positions matching TRBD1. CDR1 is SNHLY, CDR2 FYNNEI, per germline. The ends lost 7 bases at V and 0 bases at J; junction bases unmatched: 20. The CDR3 loop spans 20 amino acids. The CDR3 DNA follows: TGTGCCAGCACCCCAAGGCGGCGGGACAGCTCATTTACAACTAATGAAAAACTGTTTTTT. Protein sequence: CASTPRRRDSSFTTNEKLFF.

V is TRBV19 and J is TRBJ1-2, with D possibly being TRBD1 (5 bases). This CDR3 is built from 12 residues. Trimming cost V 5 bases and J 5 bases, with 9 bases left between them. The germline V gene encodes CDR1 LNHDA and CDR2 SQIVND (reference sequence). The DNA for the CDR3 is TGTGCCAGTAGTCAGGGTTGGTATGGCTACACCTTC. This gives the protein CASSQGWYGYTF.

CDR3 in DNA: TGTGCCAGCAGGATTCCCCAGGGGAGCACTGAAGCTTTCTTT. As protein: CASRIPQGSTEAFF. The chain carries TRBV28 and TRBJ1-1, with D possibly being TRBD1 (6 bases). Looked up from germline, CDR1 is MDHEN and CDR2 is SYDVKM. The CDR3 consists of 14 residues. The ends were cut back, 6 bases at V and 4 bases at J, with 15 bases in the middle.

The chain uses TRBV5-1 and TRBJ2-2; D call uncertain. The CDR3 contains 15 residues. V was pared by 3 bases and J by 2 bases, with 11 bases between. Germline-derived CDR1 and CDR2 are SGHRS and YFSETQ. CDR3 loop: CASSWNGRNTGELFF. In DNA, the CDR3 is TGCGCCAGCAGCTGGAATGGCAGAAACACCGGGGAGCTGTTTTTT.

The chain links TRBV5-1 to TRBJ1-6, with 7 bases lining up with TRBD1. The V segment lost 0 bases and the J segment 9 bases; nucleotides outside the gene matches: 9. From germline, CDR1 is SGHRS and CDR2 YFSETQ. This CDR3 is 16 amino acids long. The CDR3 sequence is CASSLESQGVGSPLHF. CDR3 nucleotides: TGCGCCAGCAGCTTGGAGTCTCAGGGGGTAGGTTCACCCCTCCACTTT.

The chain employs TRBV7-2 and TRBJ1-2; D gene uncertain. Germline CDR1 and CDR2: SGHTA and FQGNSA. V dropped 4 bases and J dropped 8 bases, with 14 bases sitting between them. The CDR3 totals 13 residues. In nucleotides, the CDR3 is TGTGCCAGCAGCTCTAGATCTTCGGAGGGCTACACCTTC. Translation gives CASSSRSSEGYTF.

This rearrangement joins TRBV15 to TRBJ2-2, with D possibly matching TRBD2 (5 bases). The CDR3 sequence is 15 residues long. V shed 0 bases and J shed 8 bases, with 13 bases lying between them. Per the germline V gene, CDR1 is LNHNV and CDR2 is YYDKDF (reference sequence). In DNA, the CDR3 is TGTGCCACCAGCAGAGATCGGGGAACCGTGGGGGAGCTGTTTTTT. It encodes CATSRDRGTVGELFF.

The chain employs TRBV7-2 and TRBJ2-5, with TRBD2 as a possible D gene (5 bases). The DNA end is a closer match to TRBJ2-7, so the J assignment may be wrong. Germline CDR1 reads SGHTA; CDR2 reads FQGNSA. CDR3 length: 14 amino acids. As DNA, the CDR3 is TGTGCCAGCAGCTTAGCGGGAGCCTTCTACGAGCAGTACTTC. This codes for CASSLAGAFYEQYF.

This clone was seen a handful of times. V usage is TRBV5-6 and J usage is TRBJ2-5, with D tentatively TRBD2 (6 bases). Germline V gene lookup returns CDR1 SGHDT and CDR2 YYEEEE. Trimming removed 6 bases from V and 1 base from J, with 16 bases in between. The CDR3 runs 15 residues. Here the CDR3 DNA reads TGTGCCAGCAAAACCGGGACTTTATTCCAAGAGACCCAGTACTTC. This gives the protein CASKTGTLFQETQYF. Variable domain in full (rest from reference TRBV5-6 and TRBJ2-5): DAGVTQSPTHLIKTRGQQVTLRCSPKSGHDTVSWYQQALGQGPQFIFQYYEEEERQRGNFPDRFSGHQFPNYSSELNVNALLLGDSALYLCASKTGTLFQETQYFGPGTRLLVL.

This sequence joins TRBV27 and TRBJ2-1; D not resolved. V was trimmed by 2 bases and J by 9 bases, leaving 8 bases between them. The CDR3 extends over 12 amino acids. Germline V gene data show CDR1 as MNHEY and CDR2 as SMNVEV (reference sequence). CDR3 nucleotides: TGTGCCAGCAGTTTAAAGGCCGGTGAGCAGTTCTTC. As protein: CASSLKAGEQFF.

V is TRBV11-2 and J is TRBJ2-7, with TRBD1 identical over 12 bases. The CDR3 has 17 amino acids. V lost 5 bases, J lost 4 bases, and 12 bases stayed unmatched. The germline CDR1 and CDR2 sequences are SGHAT and FQNNGV. The chain's CDR3 is CASSPLRGQGARYEQYF. The CDR3 region has the DNA TGTGCCAGCAGCCCACTGAGGGGACAGGGGGCGCGGTACGAGCAGTACTTC.

This chain connects TRBV7-8 to TRBJ1-1; D gene unclear. Germline CDR1 reads SGHVS; CDR2 reads FQNEAQ. This CDR3 contains 15 residues. Trimming shortened V by 4 bases and J by 1 base, and 13 bases separated the two germline ends. The CDR3 spells CASSYPGFGNTEAFF. The CDR3 nucleotides are TGTGCCAGCAGCTACCCAGGATTTGGGAACACTGAAGCTTTCTTT. Supplemented by reference TRBV7-8 and TRBJ1-1, the full variable domain reads GAGVSQSPRYKVAKRGQDVALRCDPISGHVSLFWYQQALGQGPEFLTYFQNEAQLDKSGLPSDRFFAERPEGSVSTLKIQRTQQEDSAVYLCASSYPGFGNTEAFFGQGTRLTVV.

The chain recombines TRBV7-9 with TRBJ2-1; 9 bases are a match to TRBD2. CDR1 SEHNR and CDR2 FQNEAQ come from the germline V gene (reference sequence). Trimming removed 1 base from V and 4 bases from J; junction bases left unmatched: 8. The CDR3 length is 17 residues. This CDR3 reads CASSLVSSSGVYNEQFF. DNA for the CDR3: TGTGCCAGCAGCTTAGTTAGCTCTAGCGGGGTATACAATGAGCAGTTCTTC.

The chain couples TRBV11-2 to TRBJ2-5; no firm D call. The V and J ends lost 7 bases and 5 bases respectively, with 14 bases between them. Germline-derived CDR1 and CDR2 are SGHAT and FQNNGV. The length of the CDR3 is 13 residues. CDR3 nucleotides: TGTGCCAGCACCCCAATCCTTGGGGAGACCCAGTACTTC. Translating gives CASTPILGETQYF. The full variable domain, its missing parts supplied by reference TRBV11-2 and TRBJ2-5, is EAGVAQSPRYKIIEKRQSVAFWCNPISGHATLYWYQQILGQGPKLLIQFQNNGVVDDSQLPKDRFSAERLKGVDSTLKIQPAKLEDSAVYLCASTPILGETQYFGPGTRLLVL.

The V call is TRBV4-1, the J call TRBJ2-2, with TRBD2 matching 12 bases. The CDR3 is made up of 17 amino acids. Germline values: CDR1 MGHRA, CDR2 YSYEKL. With 2 bases clipped from V and 5 bases from J, the junction kept 6 bases outside the gene matches. The CDR3 DNA sequence: TGCGCCAGCAGCCAAACCCTAGCGGGAGGGAGTACCGGGGAGCTGTTTTTT. The encoded protein is CASSQTLAGGSTGELFF.

The chain uses TRBV7-2 and TRBJ1-6, with 7 bases that match TRBD1. Trimming at V came to 5 bases and at J to 8 bases, leaving 9 bases not matched to a gene. Germline V gene lookup returns CDR1 SGHTA and CDR2 FQGNSA. CDR3 size: 15 residues. CDR3 sequence (DNA): TGTGCCAGCAGCAGATCGACAGGGTTTTATTCACCCCTCCACTTT. Protein sequence: CASSRSTGFYSPLHF. Complete variable domain (other parts from reference TRBV7-2 and TRBJ1-6): GAGVSQSPSNKVTEKGKDVELRCDPISGHTALYWYRQSLGQGLEFLIYFQGNSAPDKSGLPSDRFSAERTGGSVSTLTIQRTQQEDSAVYLCASSRSTGFYSPLHFGNGTRLTVT.

The genes are TRBV27 and TRBJ2-3; 7 nucleotides match TRBD2. This CDR3 spans 15 amino acids. Losses at the gene ends were 8 bases for V and 3 bases for J; bases not matched to a gene: 11. Germline loops: CDR1 MNHEY, CDR2 SMNVEV (reference sequence). The CDR3 DNA is TGTGCCAGCTCCCCCCGAGGACTAGTGACAGATACGCAGTATTTT. Translated, it gives CASSPRGLVTDTQYF.

V gene TRBV12-2 combines with J gene TRBJ2-1; the D segment call TRBD1 is taken from the table without a DNA check. TRBV12-2 is a known pseudogene. The CDR3 sequence is 16 residues long. CDR3 DNA sequence: TGTGCAAGTCGCTTAGTGACAGGGGACCCTAACAATGAGCAGTTCTTC. Translation: CASRLVTGDPNNEQFF.

The CDR3 loop reads CASSYSNQPQHF. The CDR3 DNA sequence: TGTGCCAGCTCGTATAGCAATCAGCCCCAGCATTTT. The chain combines TRBV28 with TRBJ1-5; D unresolved. This CDR3 has 12 amino acids. The ends were cut back, 8 bases at V and 0 bases at J, with 5 bases in the middle. Germline V gene lookup returns CDR1 MDHEN and CDR2 SYDVKM.

This clone was counted once. V gene TRBV5-1 combines with J gene TRBJ1-2, with TRBD1 matching 9 bases. J was trimmed by 3 bases and V by 4 bases; bases with no gene match: 7. Germline CDR1 reads SGHRS; CDR2 reads YFSETQ. The CDR3 extends over 15 amino acids. Written as DNA, the CDR3 is TGCGCCAGCAGCCCAGGGGACAGGGAATACTATGGCTACACCTTC. It codes for CASSPGDREYYGYTF. Full variable domain (outside the CDR3, taken from reference TRBV5-1 and TRBJ1-2): KAGVTQTPRYLIKTRGQQVTLSCSPISGHRSVSWYQQTPGQGLQFLFEYFSETQRNKGNFPGRFSGRQFSNSRSEMNVSTLELGDSALYLCASSPGDREYYGYTFGSGTRLTVV.

The chain combines TRBV5-1 with TRBJ1-4; the match to TRBD1 covers 7 bases. The CDR3 has 17 residues. Trimming took 3 bases from V and 4 from J; bases not matched to a gene: 12. Germline V lookup: CDR1 SGHRS, CDR2 YFSETQ. The CDR3 loop reads CASSSLGPGTVNEKLFF. CDR3 nucleotide sequence: TGCGCCAGCAGCTCTCTTGGTCCCGGGACAGTTAATGAAAAACTGTTTTTT.

The V call is TRBV4-2, the J call TRBJ1-5, with TRBD1 matching 9 bases. The V gene end was trimmed by 4 bases and the J gene end by 0 bases; junction bases not matched to a gene: 10. Germline V CDR1 and CDR2: LGHNA, YNFKEQ. CDR3 length: 18 amino acids. The CDR3 nucleotides read TGTGCCAGCAGCCCTAAAGGGGACAGGGTTGATAGCAATCAGCCCCAGCATTTT. Protein: CASSPKGDRVDSNQPQHF.